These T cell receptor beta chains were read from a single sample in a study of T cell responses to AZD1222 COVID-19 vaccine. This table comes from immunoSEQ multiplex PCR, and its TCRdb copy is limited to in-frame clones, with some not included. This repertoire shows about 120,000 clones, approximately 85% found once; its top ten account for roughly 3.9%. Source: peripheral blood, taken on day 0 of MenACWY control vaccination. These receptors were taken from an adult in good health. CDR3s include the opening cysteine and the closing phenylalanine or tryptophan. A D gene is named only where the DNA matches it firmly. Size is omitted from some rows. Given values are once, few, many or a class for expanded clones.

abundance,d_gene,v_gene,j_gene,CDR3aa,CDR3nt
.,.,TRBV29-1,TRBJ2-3,CSTQGWGAQVRTDTQYF,TGCAGCACTCAAGGGTGGGGGGCCCAGGTTCGCACAGATACGCAGTATTTT
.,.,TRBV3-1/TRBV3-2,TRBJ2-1,CASSQKRTAHNEQFF,TGTGCCAGCAGCCAAAAGAGGACAGCCCACAATGAGCAGTTCTTC
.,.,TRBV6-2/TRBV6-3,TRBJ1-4,CASSARGRDFEKLFF,TGTGCCAGCAGCGCTCGTGGGAGAGACTTTGAAAAACTGTTTTTT
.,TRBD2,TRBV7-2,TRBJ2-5,CASSLSLTSGGSPDF,TGTGCCAGCAGCTTGTCGCTGACTAGCGGGGGGTCTCCGGACTTC
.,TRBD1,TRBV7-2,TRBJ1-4,CASSLGTQGADEKLFF,TGTGCCAGCAGCTTAGGGACACAGGGGGCGGATGAAAAACTGTTTTTT
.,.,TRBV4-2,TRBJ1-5,CASSQDGGQPQHF,TGTGCCAGCAGCCAAGACGGAGGGCAGCCCCAGCATTTT
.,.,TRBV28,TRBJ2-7,CASSLGTGYYGAYEQYF,TGTGCCAGCAGTTTAGGAACAGGGTATTATGGGGCCTACGAGCAGTACTTC
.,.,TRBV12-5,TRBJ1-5,CASGLGLQPQHF,TGTGCTAGTGGTTTGGGGTTACAGCCCCAGCATTTT
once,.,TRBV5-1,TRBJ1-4,CASFRDYSTNEKLFF,TGCGCCAGCTTTCGGGACTATTCGACTAATGAAAAACTGTTTTTT
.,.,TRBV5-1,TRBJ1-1,CASSLGRNTEAFF,TGCGCCAGCAGCTTGGGCAGGAACACTGAAGCTTTCTTT
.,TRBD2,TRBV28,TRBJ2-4,CASSPGLAGGLAKNIQYF,TGTGCCAGCAGCCCCGGACTAGCGGGGGGGCTAGCCAAAAACATTCAGTACTTC
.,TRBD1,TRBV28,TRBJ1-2,CASTTGGWDYGYTF,TGTGCCAGCACAACAGGGGGCTGGGACTATGGCTACACCTTC
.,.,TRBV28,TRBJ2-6,CASSLARHSSGANVLTF,TGTGCCAGCAGTTTAGCGAGGCATAGCTCTGGGGCCAACGTCCTGACTTTC
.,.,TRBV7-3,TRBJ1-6,CASSLTSGGESPLHF,TGTGCCAGCAGCTTAACGTCGGGGGGAGAGTCACCCCTCCACTTT
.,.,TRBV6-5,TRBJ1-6,CASSYSGISNSPLHF,TGTGCCAGCAGTTACTCGGGCATCTCTAATTCACCCCTCCACTTT
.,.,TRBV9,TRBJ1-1,CASSVAVQGGTEAFF,TGTGCCAGCAGCGTAGCGGTACAGGGTGGCACTGAAGCTTTCTTT
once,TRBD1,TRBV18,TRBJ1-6,CASSPLLGTGGYNSPLHF,TGTGCCAGCTCACCCCTGCTGGGGACAGGGGGGTATAATTCACCCCTCCACTTT
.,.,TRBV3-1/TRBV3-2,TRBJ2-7,CASSQGGVDEQYF,TGTGCCAGCAGCCAGGGCGGGGTGGACGAGCAGTACTTC
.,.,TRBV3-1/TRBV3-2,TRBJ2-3,CASSRLAGLTDTQYF,TGTGCCAGCAGCCGTCTCGCCGGACTTACAGATACGCAGTATTTT
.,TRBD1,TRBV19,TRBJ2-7,CASSIGTGPYEQYF,TGTGCCAGTAGTATCGGGACAGGGCCCTACGAGCAGTACTTC
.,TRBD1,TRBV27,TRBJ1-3,CASSSTWTGIGNTIYF,TGTGCCAGCAGTTCTACCTGGACAGGGATCGGAAACACCATATATTTT
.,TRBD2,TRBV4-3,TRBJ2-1,CASSQGSGGENEQFF,TGCGCCAGCAGCCAAGGTAGCGGGGGTGAAAATGAGCAGTTCTTC
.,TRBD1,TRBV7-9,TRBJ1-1,CASSLAAGGNTEAFF,TGTGCCAGCAGCTTAGCGGCAGGGGGCAACACTGAAGCTTTCTTT
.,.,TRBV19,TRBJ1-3,CASSPLRAGRKVPGNTIYF,TGTGCCAGTAGTCCTCTGAGGGCAGGGAGAAAGGTGCCTGGAAACACCATATATTTT
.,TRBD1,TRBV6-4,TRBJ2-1,CATSADRGNNEQFF,TGTGCCACCTCTGCGGACAGGGGAAACAATGAGCAGTTCTTC
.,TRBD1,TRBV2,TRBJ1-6,CASRGTGLRNSPLHF,TGTGCCAGCAGAGGGACAGGGCTTCGAAATTCACCCCTCCACTTT
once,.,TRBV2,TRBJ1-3,CASSATVSGNTIYF,TGTGCCAGCAGTGCCACAGTCTCTGGAAACACCATATATTTT
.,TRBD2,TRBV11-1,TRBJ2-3,CASSLTSGGSTDTQYF,TGTGCCAGCAGCTTGACTAGCGGGGGGAGCACAGATACGCAGTATTTT
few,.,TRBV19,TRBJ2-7,CASSISNEQYF,TGTGCCAGTAGTATATCCAACGAGCAGTACTTC